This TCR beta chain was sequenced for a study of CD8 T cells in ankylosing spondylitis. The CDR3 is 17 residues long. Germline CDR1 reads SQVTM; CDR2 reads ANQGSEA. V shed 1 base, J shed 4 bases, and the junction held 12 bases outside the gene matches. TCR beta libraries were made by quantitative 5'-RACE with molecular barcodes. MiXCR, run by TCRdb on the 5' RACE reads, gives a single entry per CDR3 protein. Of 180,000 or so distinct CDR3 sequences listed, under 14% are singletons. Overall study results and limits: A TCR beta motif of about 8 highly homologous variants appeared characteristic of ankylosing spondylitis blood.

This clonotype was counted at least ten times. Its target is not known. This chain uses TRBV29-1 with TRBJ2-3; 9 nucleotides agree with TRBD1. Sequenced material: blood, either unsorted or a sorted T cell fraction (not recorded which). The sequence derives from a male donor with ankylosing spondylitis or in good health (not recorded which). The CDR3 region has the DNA TGCAGCGTTGAAGGCCTCGCAGGGACAGGGTCGTCAGATACGCAGTATTTT. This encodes CSVEGLAGTGSSDTQYF.